This TCR beta chain was captured by sequencing in a study of post-analysis software for immune sequencing data. Trimming removed 6 bases at V and 5 bases at J, with 11 bases between. Germline loops: CDR1 SNHLY, CDR2 FYNNEI. This CDR3 is 13 amino acids long. Incorporated into the TCR beta cDNA libraries were unique molecular identifiers, which served to reduce PCR and sequencing biases. T cells, roughly 1 to 10 million of them, yielded about half a million cDNA molecules. Using its own MiXCR run on the PCR reads, TCRdb lists one record per CDR3 protein. The table shows roughly 160,000 distinct CDR3 sequences, with 30% to 45% occurring only once.

This receptor was obtained from a girl between 10 and 17 years old with multiple sclerosis. The chain couples TRBV2 to TRBJ2-1; the D is unclear. The material sequenced was blood, taken after autologous hematopoietic stem cell transplantation. The CDR3 coding sequence is TGTGCCAGCAGCCCAGTGCGGCACAATGAGCAGTTCTTC. This encodes CASSPVRHNEQFF.